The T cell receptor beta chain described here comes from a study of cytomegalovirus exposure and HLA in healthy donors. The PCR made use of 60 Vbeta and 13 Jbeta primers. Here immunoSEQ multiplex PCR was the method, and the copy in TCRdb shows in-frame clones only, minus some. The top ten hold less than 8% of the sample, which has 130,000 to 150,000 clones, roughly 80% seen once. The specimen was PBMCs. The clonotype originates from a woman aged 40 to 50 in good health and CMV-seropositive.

The CDR3 coding sequence is TGTGCCAGTAGTAGGGGGGGGCCTAACTATGGCTACACCTTC. Its translation: CASSRGGPNYGYTF. The V call is TRBV19, the J call TRBJ1-2; TRBD1 might be the D (6 bases). Germline CDR1 is LNHDA and CDR2 is SQIVND (reference sequence). Trimming pared 4 bases from V and 0 bases from J, leaving 9 bases between. The CDR3 has 14 amino acids.